The 3 T cell receptor beta chains in this list originate from one sample, sequenced in a study of blood T cell repertoires in COVID-19. Profiling relied on immunoSEQ multiplex PCR, and the TCRdb table lists in-frame clones only, not all of them. The data contain tens of thousands of clones, approximately 84% of them singletons. Sequencing was done on a sample of peripheral blood. All receptors derive from a man between 65 and 85 years old with active or convalescent COVID-19.

This clone was observed a few times. V gene TRBV4-1 combines with J gene TRBJ2-2, with TRBD1 identical over 9 bases. J was trimmed by 4 bases and V by 0 bases; bases with no gene match: 6. The CDR3 sequence is 17 residues long. Germline assignment: CDR1 MGHRA and CDR2 YSYEKL. CDR3 nucleotide sequence: TGCGCCAGCAGCCAAGATGGCGGGACAGGGATCACCGGGGAGCTGTTTTTT. As protein: CASSQDGGTGITGELFF.

The genes are TRBV18 and TRBJ1-1; 8 positions match TRBD1. The germline gives CDR1 KGHSH, CDR2 LQKENI. The ends lost 2 bases at V and 3 bases at J; junction bases unmatched: 11. This CDR3 has 17 amino acids. CDR3 sequence (DNA): TGTGCCAGCTCACCAAGGTTTATAGGACAGGGAGACACTGAAGCTTTCTTT. Protein: CASSPRFIGQGDTEAFF. Looking up the rest from reference TRBV18 and TRBJ1-1 gives the full variable domain: NAGVMQNPRHLVRRRGQEARLRCSPMKGHSHVYWYRQLPEEGLKFMVYLQKENIIDESGMPKERFSAEFPKEGPSILRIQQVVRGDSAAYFCASSPRFIGQGDTEAFFGQGTRLTVV.

The chain employs TRBV18 and TRBJ1-3, with D perhaps TRBD1 (5 bases). Germline values: CDR1 KGHSH, CDR2 LQKENI. The V gene lost 4 bases and the J gene lost 2 bases, with 9 bases spanning the gap. This CDR3 contains 14 residues. CDR3 DNA: TGTGCCAGCTCACGGGCAGGGACTGGAAACACCATATATTTT. Encoded protein: CASSRAGTGNTIYF.